A single sample is the source of the 21 T cell receptor beta chains below, sequenced in a study of blood T cells in healthy people across ages. Sample-barcoded 5' priming and a J-beta primer mix drove a second PCR of roughly 6 to 12 cycles. TCRdb itself ran the 5' RACE reads through MiXCR, one entry per CDR3 protein. The sample yields 850,000 to 1,000,000 distinct CDR3 sequences, roughly 51% seen once. Source material: blood. The receptors come from a woman aged 55-70 years in good health.

In this sample, this clonotype turned up a few times. The J gene is TRBJ2-1, the V gene TRBV29-1; 11 bases align to TRBD2. The end of the DNA is better explained by TRBJ2-7, so the J call may be wrong. The germline CDR1 and CDR2 sequences are SQVTM and ANQGSEA. This CDR3 spans 14 amino acids. CDR3 sequence (DNA): TGCAGCGCCCCTAGCGGGAGGCCCTACAATGAGCAGTACTTC. Translating gives CSAPSGRPYNEQYF.

The chain is built from TRBV12-3 or TRBV12-4 and TRBJ2-5; 9 positions match TRBD1. The CDR3 sequence is 15 residues long. V was pared by 6 bases and J by 0 bases, with 5 bases of the junction left unmatched. CDR3 protein: CASSPGTGYQETQYF. In DNA form, the CDR3 reads TGTGCCAGCAGCCCCGGGACAGGGTACCAAGAGACCCAGTACTTC.

In its sample, this clonotype was seen a few times. The chain couples TRBV29-1 to TRBJ2-1; TRBD2 aligns across 14 bases. In germline, CDR1 is SQVTM, CDR2 ANQGSEA. This CDR3 has 16 amino acids. The ends lost 5 bases at V and 9 bases at J; junction bases unmatched: 12. The CDR3 here is CSVSLGTSGSLSEQFF. The CDR3 nucleotides are TGCAGCGTTTCTTTGGGGACTAGCGGGAGCTTAAGTGAGCAGTTCTTC.

This clonotype was detected a few times. The chain is built from TRBV12-3 or TRBV12-4 and TRBJ1-4; maybe TRBD1 (5 bases). CDR3 length: 14 amino acids. The V and J ends lost 3 bases and 7 bases respectively, with 12 bases between them. The CDR3 DNA sequence: TGTGCCAGCAGTTTGGGACCCAGGCGTGAAAAACTGTTTTTT. It yields the protein CASSLGPRREKLFF.

This clonotype appeared a few times. The chain links TRBV2 to TRBJ2-4; a weak D match, TRBD1 (6 bases). Germline lookup yields CDR1 SNHLY and CDR2 FYNNEI. Deletions cut 8 bases from V and 2 bases from J, with 16 bases between. This CDR3 region has 15 residues. CDR3 region: CASGRVGATKNIQYF. As DNA, the CDR3 is TGTGCCAGCGGACGGGTGGGGGCGACCAAAAACATTCAGTACTTC. The full variable domain, completed using reference TRBV2 and TRBJ2-4, is EPEVTQTPSHQVTQMGQEVILRCVPISNHLYFYWYRQILGQKVEFLVSFYNNEISEKSEIFDDQFSVERPDGSNFTLKIRSTKLEDSAMYFCASGRVGATKNIQYFGAGTRLSVL.

The chain recombines TRBV2 with TRBJ2-3; unclear D gene. Per the germline V gene, CDR1 is SNHLY and CDR2 is FYNNEI. The CDR3 contains 16 residues. V lost 0 bases and J lost 1, with 11 bases in between. CDR3 nucleotide sequence: TGTGCCAGCAGTGAAGCGCTTCCAGGCGGCACAGATACGCAGTATTTT. Its translation is CASSEALPGGTDTQYF. Full variable domain (remainder filled in from reference TRBV2 and TRBJ2-3): EPEVTQTPSHQVTQMGQEVILRCVPISNHLYFYWYRQILGQKVEFLVSFYNNEISEKSEIFDDQFSVERPDGSNFTLKIRSTKLEDSAMYFCASSEALPGGTDTQYFGPGTRLTVL.

The rearrangement links TRBV5-1 to TRBJ2-1; TRBD2 matches at 10 bases. This CDR3 is 15 amino acids long. Germline trimming cut 3 bases from V and 10 bases from J; bases unmatched to any gene: 10. The germline gives CDR1 SGHRS, CDR2 YFSETQ. The CDR3 reads CASSSRVLTSGEQFF. The CDR3, as DNA: TGCGCCAGCAGCTCCAGGGTATTGACTAGCGGGGAGCAGTTCTTC.

CDR3 coding DNA: TGTGCCAGCTCACCACCGGAACAGGGTACCTACGAGCAGTACTTC. Translated, it gives CASSPPEQGTYEQYF. The chain uses TRBV18 and TRBJ2-7; tentative D call: TRBD1 (6 bases). Germline V CDR1 and CDR2: KGHSH, LQKENI. The CDR3 spans 15 residues. V dropped 0 bases and J dropped 2 bases, with 11 bases sitting between them.

The CDR3 here is CAIRGGTSPDTQYF. The CDR3 region has the DNA TGTGCCATCAGGGGGGGGACTAGTCCAGATACGCAGTATTTT. The rearrangement links TRBV10-3 to TRBJ2-3; 8 positions match TRBD2. The J segment lost 4 bases and the V segment lost 6 bases, leaving 6 bases of the junction unmatched. CDR3 size: 14 residues. Germline V gives CDR1 ENHRY, CDR2 SYGVKD.

The chain recombines TRBV4-1 with TRBJ2-5, with D perhaps assigned TRBD1 or TRBD2 (5 bases each). Trimming removed 4 bases from V and 7 bases from J, with 25 bases in between. Germline V gene data show CDR1 as MGHRA and CDR2 as YSYEKL. CDR3 length: 17 amino acids. The CDR3 DNA is TGCGCCAGCAGCCTAAGCCGGGACGTAGGATCATTTGGGACCCAGTACTTC. Protein sequence: CASSLSRDVGSFGTQYF.

V usage is TRBV4-2 and J usage is TRBJ2-3; D ambiguous. CDR1 LGHNA and CDR2 YNFKEQ come from the germline V gene. V gave up 2 bases and J gave up 12 bases, with 9 bases separating them. The CDR3 length is 11 residues. The CDR3 is CASSQFLDQYF. The CDR3 region has the DNA TGTGCCAGCAGCCAATTTTTAGACCAGTATTTT.

The V call is TRBV20-1, the J call TRBJ1-4; 11 nucleotides match TRBD1. After removal of 5 bases from V and 8 bases from J, the junction contained 7 bases not matched to a gene. The CDR3 spans 14 residues. Germline-derived CDR1 and CDR2 are DFQATT and SNEGSKA (reference sequence). The CDR3 DNA follows: TGCAGTGCTGAAAACCGGGACAGGGGGGAAAAACTGTTTTTT. This codes for CSAENRDRGEKLFF.

This sequence joins TRBV7-6 and TRBJ1-1; D is possibly TRBD1 (5 bases). Trimming removed 5 bases at V and 5 bases at J, with 18 bases between. CDR1 SGHVS and CDR2 FNYEAQ come from the germline V gene. The CDR3 sequence is 15 residues long. The DNA of the CDR3 is TGTGCCAGCAGCGCCACCCCTGTGGGGCGGACTGAAGCTTTCTTT. Translation: CASSATPVGRTEAFF.

The J gene is TRBJ2-1, the V gene TRBV28; 10 nucleotides match TRBD1. V was clipped by 4 bases and J by 7 bases; unmatched bases: 7. The CDR3 has 15 amino acids. Germline-derived CDR1 and CDR2 are MDHEN and SYDVKM. The CDR3 sequence is CASSWGTGVGNEQFF. The DNA for the CDR3 is TGTGCCAGCAGTTGGGGGACAGGGGTAGGTAATGAGCAGTTCTTC.

This sequence joins TRBV20-1 and TRBJ2-4, with D unclear. The DNA end is a closer match to TRBJ2-7, so the J assignment may be wrong. The CDR3 consists of 13 residues. Germline V gene data show CDR1 as DFQATT and CDR2 as SNEGSKA (reference sequence). The CDR3: CSATGWLTYEQYF. The DNA for the CDR3 is TGCAGTGCTACCGGGTGGCTCACCTACGAGCAGTACTTC.

This clonotype was picked up a small number of times. The chain uses TRBV20-1 and TRBJ2-3; tentatively, D is TRBD2 (5 bases). This CDR3 region has 17 residues. Germline CDR1 reads DFQATT; CDR2 reads SNEGSKA (reference sequence). V lost 0 bases and J 0 bases, leaving 16 bases between the germline ends. Here the CDR3 reads CSARDPSGVSSTDTQYF. For the CDR3, the DNA is TGCAGTGCTAGAGATCCCAGCGGAGTCTCTAGCACAGATACGCAGTATTTT.

The chain links TRBV6-1 to TRBJ2-3, with TRBD1 matching 7 bases. The J segment lost 5 bases and the V segment lost 2 bases, leaving 10 bases of the junction unmatched. Germline assignment: CDR1 MNHNS and CDR2 SASEGT. This CDR3 comprises 16 residues. This chain's CDR3 is CASSETGQEDIDTQYF. CDR3 coding DNA: TGTGCCAGCAGTGAAACCGGACAGGAGGATATAGATACGCAGTATTTT.

The rearrangement joins TRBV4-1 to TRBJ2-5; 8 nucleotides align to TRBD2. Germline CDR1 and CDR2: MGHRA and YSYEKL. The CDR3 sequence is 15 residues long. The V gene end was trimmed by 1 base and the J gene end by 5 bases; junction bases not matched to a gene: 6. The CDR3 bases are TGCGCCAGCAGCCAAGGAGCGACTAGCGAGGAGACCCAGTACTTC. Protein product: CASSQGATSEETQYF.

This chain connects TRBV10-3 to TRBJ1-4; D gene uncertain. The J call is uncertain, as TRBJ2-2 better fits the DNA end. From germline, CDR1 is ENHRY and CDR2 SYGVKD. The CDR3 covers 13 residues. The chain's CDR3 is CAISERATGELFF. The CDR3 coding sequence is TGTGCCATCAGTGAGAGGGCTACAGGGGAGCTGTTTTTT.

This chain uses TRBV5-1 with TRBJ2-7; D unclear. Germline lookup yields CDR1 SGHRS and CDR2 YFSETQ. The ends were cut back, 4 bases at V and 2 bases at J, with 10 bases in the middle. The CDR3 totals 13 residues. DNA of the CDR3: TGCGCCAGCAGCGTTGAGGTTACCTACGAGCAGTACTTC. Encoded protein: CASSVEVTYEQYF.

The chain combines TRBV5-1 with TRBJ2-3; 7 positions agree with TRBD2. The J segment lost 6 bases and the V segment lost 2 bases, leaving 12 bases of the junction unmatched. The germline gives CDR1 SGHRS, CDR2 YFSETQ. CDR3 length: 16 residues. This CDR3 reads CASSLLTSKNEDTQYF. DNA for the CDR3: TGCGCCAGCAGCTTACTGACTAGCAAGAATGAGGATACGCAGTATTTT.